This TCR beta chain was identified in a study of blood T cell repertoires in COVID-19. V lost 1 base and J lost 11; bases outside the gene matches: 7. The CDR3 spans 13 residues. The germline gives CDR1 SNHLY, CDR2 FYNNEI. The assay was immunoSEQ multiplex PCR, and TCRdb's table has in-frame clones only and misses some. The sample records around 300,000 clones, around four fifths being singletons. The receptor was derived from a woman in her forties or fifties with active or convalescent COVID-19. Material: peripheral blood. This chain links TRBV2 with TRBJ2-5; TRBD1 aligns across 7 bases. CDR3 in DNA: TGTGCCAGCAGTGAAGAGGGACAGAAGAGACAGTACTTC. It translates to CASSEEGQKRQYF.